One and the same sample provided the 28 T cell receptor beta chains below, sequenced in a study of blood T cell repertoires in COVID-19. Clones were read by immunoSEQ multiplex PCR, and TCRdb kept only the in-frame ones, dropping some. The sample yields 93,000 or so clones, about 90% seen once. The material sequenced was peripheral blood. These receptors were taken from a human donor in a cohort sampled during active COVID-19.

The J gene is TRBJ2-2, the V gene TRBV7-9, with D hard to call. The V end lost 4 bases, the J end lost 1 base, and 4 bases lay between the germline ends. Looked up from germline, CDR1 is SEHNR and CDR2 is FQNEAQ (reference sequence). The CDR3 runs 13 residues. The CDR3 region is CASSSKNTGELFF. In DNA form, the CDR3 reads TGTGCCAGCAGCTCTAAGAACACCGGGGAGCTGTTTTTT.

V and J are TRBV24-1 and TRBJ1-2; 9 bases are shared with TRBD1. V was clipped by 9 bases and J by 2 bases; unmatched bases: 3. The length of the CDR3 is 13 residues. Germline lookup yields CDR1 KGHDR and CDR2 SFDVKD. The DNA for the CDR3 is TGTGCCACCTCACAGGGGGCAAACTATGGCTACACCTTC. Protein sequence: CATSQGANYGYTF.

This clone was found once. This chain uses TRBV15 with TRBJ1-2; D call uncertain. CDR1 and CDR2 (germline): LNHNV, YYDKDF (reference sequence). CDR3 length: 13 residues. Trimming left V 0 bases short and J 7 bases short, with 9 bases between. CDR3: CATSRDSTFGYTF. The CDR3 DNA sequence: TGTGCCACCAGCAGAGATAGTACCTTTGGCTACACCTTC.

V and J are TRBV6-5 and TRBJ1-2; D is perhaps TRBD1 (5 bases). The germline CDR1 and CDR2 sequences are MNHEY and SVGAGI. The CDR3 is made up of 13 amino acids. The germline V and J ends were trimmed by 2 bases and 5 bases, with 9 bases remaining between them. CDR3 protein: CASSYGADYGYTF. The CDR3, as DNA: TGTGCCAGCAGTTACGGGGCCGATTATGGCTACACCTTC.

This rearrangement joins TRBV4-1 to TRBJ2-5, with 7 bases aligning to TRBD1. With 2 bases clipped from V and 2 bases from J, the junction kept 2 bases outside the gene matches. CDR3 size: 14 residues. The V gene's germline CDR1 is MGHRA and CDR2 YSYEKL. The CDR3 loop reads CASSQRQGQETQYF. The CDR3 nucleotides are TGCGCCAGCAGCCAACGACAGGGTCAAGAGACCCAGTACTTC.

The chain links TRBV2 to TRBJ2-7, with D possibly being TRBD1 (5 bases). Germline-derived CDR1 and CDR2 are SNHLY and FYNNEI. The V gene lost 1 base and the J gene lost 0 bases, with 13 bases spanning the gap. There are 16 residues in the CDR3. The CDR3 DNA follows: TGTGCCAGCAGTGAAGTGGGGCAGGATAGCTCCTACGAGCAGTACTTC. Translated, it gives CASSEVGQDSSYEQYF. The whole variable domain, remainder taken from reference TRBV2 and TRBJ2-7, is EPEVTQTPSHQVTQMGQEVILRCVPISNHLYFYWYRQILGQKVEFLVSFYNNEISEKSEIFDDQFSVERPDGSNFTLKIRSTKLEDSAMYFCASSEVGQDSSYEQYFGPGTRLTVT.

The chain carries TRBV5-1 and TRBJ1-5, with 7 bases identical to TRBD1. The germline V gene has CDR1 SGHRS and CDR2 YFSETQ. The junction had 6 bases not matched to a gene; V was cut back by 4 bases and J by 2 bases. The CDR3 is made up of 15 amino acids. In nucleotides, the CDR3 is TGCGCCAGCAGCCTGACAGGGATGGGCAATCAGCCCCAGCATTTT. Translating it yields CASSLTGMGNQPQHF.

The chain links TRBV13 to TRBJ1-1; 11 bases align to TRBD1. CDR3 size: 14 residues. V was pared by 5 bases and J by 3 bases, with 2 bases of the junction left unmatched. The germline gives CDR1 PRHDT, CDR2 FYEKMQ (reference sequence). In nucleotides, the CDR3 is TGTGCCAGCAGCACGGGACAGGGGGACACTGAAGCTTTCTTT. Amino acids: CASSTGQGDTEAFF.

The gene calls are TRBV24-1 and TRBJ2-2, with 11 nucleotides matching TRBD1. Trimming took 9 bases from V and 0 from J; bases not matched to a gene: 23. CDR1 and CDR2 from the germline V gene are KGHDR and SFDVKD. CDR3 length equals 22 residues. CDR3 sequence (DNA): TGTGCCACCGGGGGCCATCTCGGACAGGGGGCGAGCGAACATTCGAACACCGGGGAGCTGTTTTTT. Amino acids: CATGGHLGQGASEHSNTGELFF.

The rearrangement joins TRBV30 to TRBJ1-4, with a tentative D call TRBD1 (5 bases). CDR1 is GTSNPN and CDR2 is SVGIG in the germline V gene (reference sequence). V was clipped by 1 base and J by 8 bases, with 14 bases between them. This CDR3 is 14 amino acids long. CDR3 DNA sequence: TGTGCCTGGAGTGAGGAGGGGACTGGGGAAAAACTGTTTTTT. This encodes CAWSEEGTGEKLFF.

The chain recombines TRBV28 with TRBJ1-5; possibly TRBD1 for D (6 bases). Germline CDR1 MDHEN, CDR2 SYDVKM. The CDR3 has 17 amino acids. The ends were cut back, 5 bases at V and 6 bases at J, with 23 bases in the middle. Here the CDR3 reads CASSTPQYTGMGQPQHF. CDR3 in DNA: TGTGCCAGCAGTACGCCCCAATATACAGGGATGGGTCAGCCCCAGCATTTT.

This chain uses TRBV6-5 with TRBJ2-2, with a weak D call TRBD2 (6 bases). The germline V and J ends were trimmed by 0 bases and 0 bases, with 8 bases remaining between them. CDR1 is MNHEY and CDR2 is SVGAGI in the germline V gene. The CDR3 spans 16 residues. For the CDR3, the DNA is TGTGCCAGCAGTTACTCCGGGGGTTCGAACACCGGGGAGCTGTTTTTT. Its protein product is CASSYSGGSNTGELFF.

The CDR3 is CASSQVYTSGGGDTQYF. CDR3 DNA sequence: TGTGCCAGCAGCCAAGTTTACACTAGCGGGGGAGGAGATACGCAGTATTTT. This sequence joins TRBV3-1 (or the pseudogene TRBV3-2) and TRBJ2-3, with 11 nucleotides matching TRBD2. Germline CDR1 reads LGHDT; CDR2 reads YNNKEL (reference sequence). The CDR3 is 17 amino acids. V gave up 1 base and J gave up 5 bases; unmatched junction bases: 8.

This chain uses TRBV6-6 with TRBJ1-2; 8 bases match TRBD1. The CDR3 is 15 residues long. Germline loops: CDR1 MNHNY, CDR2 SVGAGI (reference sequence). Unmatched junction bases numbered 6, after V lost 2 bases and J lost 4 bases. CDR3 DNA: TGTGCCAGCAGTTACGGACAGGGATTCGTCTATGGCTACACCTTC. Protein: CASSYGQGFVYGYTF.

The CDR3: CASQDRGNGELFF. The CDR3 DNA sequence: TGTGCCAGCCAGGACAGGGGGAACGGGGAGCTGTTTTTT. The chain recombines TRBV13 with TRBJ2-2; TRBD1 matches 10 bases. Germline CDR1 reads PRHDT; CDR2 reads FYEKMQ (reference sequence). The CDR3 is 13 amino acids. V dropped 8 bases and J dropped 7; count of bases not matched to a gene: 4.

The gene calls are TRBV20-1 and TRBJ2-1; the D gene is possibly TRBD1 (5 bases). Germline V CDR1 and CDR2: DFQATT, SNEGSKA (reference sequence). CDR3 length equals 11 residues. V gave up 6 bases and J gave up 9 bases, with 12 bases separating them. The CDR3 loop reads CSARLGVEQFF. The CDR3, as DNA: TGCAGTGCCCGTTTAGGGGTTGAGCAGTTCTTC.

V and J are TRBV4-2 and TRBJ2-1, with TRBD2 matching 9 bases. V was pared by 0 bases and J by 6 bases, with 3 bases of the junction left unmatched. CDR1 and CDR2 (germline): LGHNA, YNFKEQ. The CDR3 covers 15 residues. This CDR3 reads CASSQDSGGPNEQFF. Written as DNA, the CDR3 is TGTGCCAGCAGCCAAGATAGCGGGGGTCCCAATGAGCAGTTCTTC.

J is TRBJ2-3 and V is TRBV27, with 10 bases lining up with TRBD2. The CDR3 has 13 amino acids. From germline, CDR1 is MNHEY and CDR2 SMNVEV (reference sequence). The trim removed 10 bases at V and 6 bases at J, leaving 7 bases unmatched. CDR3: CATRTSGTDTQYF. CDR3 nucleotides: TGTGCCACACGCACTAGCGGGACGGATACGCAGTATTTT.

The chain uses TRBV24-1 and TRBJ1-6, with 7 bases lining up with TRBD1. The CDR3 runs to 18 residues. Per the germline V gene, CDR1 is KGHDR and CDR2 is SFDVKD. V dropped 1 base and J dropped 6; count of bases not matched to a gene: 11. The DNA of the CDR3 is TGTGCCACCAGTGATTTTGAGGACAGGCGCCGATCTAATTCACCCCTCCACTTT. It specifies CATSDFEDRRRSNSPLHF.

The chain has TRBV4-1 and TRBJ1-5; no definite D call. The CDR3 length is 20 residues. Trimming shortened V by 1 base and J by 3 bases, and 25 bases separated the two germline ends. Germline CDR1 and CDR2: MGHRA and YSYEKL. The CDR3 DNA reads as TGCGCCAGCAGCCAAGTCGTGGGAAAGACCAACGGGGAACACAATCAGCCCCAGCATTTT. Protein product: CASSQVVGKTNGEHNQPQHF.

This clone has only a few counts. V and J are TRBV4-2 and TRBJ1-1; D not resolved. Germline CDR1 LGHNA, CDR2 YNFKEQ. Trimming removed 6 bases from V and 1 base from J, with 15 bases in between. The CDR3 is 15 amino acids. The CDR3 region has the DNA TGTGCCAGCAGGGACTTGGCCGCTGCGAACACTGAAGCTTTCTTT. As protein: CASRDLAAANTEAFF.

The V call is TRBV5-1, the J call TRBJ2-2; tentative D call: TRBD1 (5 bases). Per germline, CDR1 SGHRS and CDR2 YFSETQ. V lost 4 bases and J 7 bases, leaving 14 bases between the germline ends. This CDR3 contains 14 residues. CDR3 DNA sequence: TGCGCCAGCAGCACCCAGGGCGTTAGCGGGGAGCTGTTTTTT. Residues: CASSTQGVSGELFF.

The chain combines TRBV7-9 with TRBJ2-7, with 8 positions matching TRBD1. Per the germline V gene, CDR1 is SEHNR and CDR2 is FQNEAQ (reference sequence). There are 16 residues in the CDR3. V was pared by 1 base and J by 0 bases, with 5 bases of the junction left unmatched. The CDR3 reads CASSLEHRGDSYEQYF. CDR3 in DNA: TGTGCCAGCAGCTTAGAGCACAGGGGGGACTCCTACGAGCAGTACTTC.

This sequence joins TRBV16 and TRBJ2-1; 10 bases map to TRBD2. In germline, CDR1 is KGHSY, CDR2 FQNENV. The CDR3 extends over 13 amino acids. Unmatched junction bases numbered 8, after V lost 2 bases and J lost 16 bases. The CDR3 sequence is CASSQAPGTSVFF. The CDR3 DNA sequence: TGTGCCAGCAGCCAAGCACCCGGGACTAGCGTTTTCTTC. Drawing the rest from reference TRBV16 and TRBJ2-1, the complete variable domain is GEEVAQTPKHLVRGEGQKAKLYCAPIKGHSYVFWYQQVLKNEFKFLISFQNENVFDETGMPKERFSAKCLPNSPCSLEIQATKLEDSAVYFCASSQAPGTSVFFGPGTRLTVL.

This clone was counted only a few times. The chain recombines TRBV7-9 with TRBJ2-1, with a tentative D call TRBD2 (6 bases). This CDR3 is built from 15 residues. The germline CDR1 and CDR2 sequences are SEHNR and FQNEAQ (reference sequence). Deletions cut 5 bases from V and 3 bases from J, with 14 bases between. CDR3 amino acids: CASSRAGGNYNEQFF. In DNA form, the CDR3 reads TGTGCCAGCAGCCGTGCTGGAGGGAACTACAATGAGCAGTTCTTC.

This chain's CDR3 is CASRVSGGAYEQYF. DNA of the CDR3: TGTGCCAGCAGGGTCAGCGGGGGAGCCTACGAGCAGTACTTC. V is TRBV6-6 and J is TRBJ2-7, with 8 bases lining up with TRBD2. Germline CDR1 and CDR2: MNHNY and SVGAGI (reference sequence). The CDR3 is made up of 14 amino acids. J was trimmed by 2 bases and V by 6 bases; bases with no gene match: 6.

V usage is TRBV5-1 and J usage is TRBJ1-6; no clear D gene. V lost 0 bases to trimming and J lost 5 bases, with 9 bases between them. Looked up from germline, CDR1 is SGHRS and CDR2 is YFSETQ. CDR3 length equals 15 residues. Here the CDR3 reads CASSLAPGNNSPLHF. The DNA of the CDR3 is TGCGCCAGCAGCTTGGCTCCGGGTAATAATTCACCCCTCCACTTT.

The chain carries TRBV11-2 and TRBJ2-1, with TRBD1 matching over 8 bases. V gave up 0 bases and J gave up 1 base; unmatched junction bases: 5. This CDR3 has 17 residues. CDR1 SGHAT and CDR2 FQNNGV come from the germline V gene. CDR3 sequence (DNA): TGTGCCAGCAGCTTAGATCTTTACAGGGGGTCCTACAATGAGCAGTTCTTC. Protein sequence: CASSLDLYRGSYNEQFF.